The present entry profiles one T cell receptor (beta chain) with its context. This CDR3 region has 15 residues. V was trimmed by 3 bases and J by 4 bases, leaving 15 bases between them. Germline CDR1 SGHRS, CDR2 YFSETQ. Data came from immunoSEQ multiplex PCR; TCRdb stores just in-frame clones and leaves some out. The profile shows about 1 million clones, more than 60% of them singletons. The entry originates in a study of shared clonotypes between healthy human individuals. The clonotype comes from a man aged 18 to 35 in good health. The sequenced sample was memory CD4+ T cells sorted from blood. As to subset: CD45RA-negative fraction. This chain connects TRBV5-1 to TRBJ2-3, with D possibly called TRBD1 or TRBD2 (5 bases each). The CDR3 DNA sequence: TGCGCCAGCAGCTCGTACCCGACAGCGGCAGATACGCAGTATTTT. Amino acid sequence: CASSSYPTAADTQYF.